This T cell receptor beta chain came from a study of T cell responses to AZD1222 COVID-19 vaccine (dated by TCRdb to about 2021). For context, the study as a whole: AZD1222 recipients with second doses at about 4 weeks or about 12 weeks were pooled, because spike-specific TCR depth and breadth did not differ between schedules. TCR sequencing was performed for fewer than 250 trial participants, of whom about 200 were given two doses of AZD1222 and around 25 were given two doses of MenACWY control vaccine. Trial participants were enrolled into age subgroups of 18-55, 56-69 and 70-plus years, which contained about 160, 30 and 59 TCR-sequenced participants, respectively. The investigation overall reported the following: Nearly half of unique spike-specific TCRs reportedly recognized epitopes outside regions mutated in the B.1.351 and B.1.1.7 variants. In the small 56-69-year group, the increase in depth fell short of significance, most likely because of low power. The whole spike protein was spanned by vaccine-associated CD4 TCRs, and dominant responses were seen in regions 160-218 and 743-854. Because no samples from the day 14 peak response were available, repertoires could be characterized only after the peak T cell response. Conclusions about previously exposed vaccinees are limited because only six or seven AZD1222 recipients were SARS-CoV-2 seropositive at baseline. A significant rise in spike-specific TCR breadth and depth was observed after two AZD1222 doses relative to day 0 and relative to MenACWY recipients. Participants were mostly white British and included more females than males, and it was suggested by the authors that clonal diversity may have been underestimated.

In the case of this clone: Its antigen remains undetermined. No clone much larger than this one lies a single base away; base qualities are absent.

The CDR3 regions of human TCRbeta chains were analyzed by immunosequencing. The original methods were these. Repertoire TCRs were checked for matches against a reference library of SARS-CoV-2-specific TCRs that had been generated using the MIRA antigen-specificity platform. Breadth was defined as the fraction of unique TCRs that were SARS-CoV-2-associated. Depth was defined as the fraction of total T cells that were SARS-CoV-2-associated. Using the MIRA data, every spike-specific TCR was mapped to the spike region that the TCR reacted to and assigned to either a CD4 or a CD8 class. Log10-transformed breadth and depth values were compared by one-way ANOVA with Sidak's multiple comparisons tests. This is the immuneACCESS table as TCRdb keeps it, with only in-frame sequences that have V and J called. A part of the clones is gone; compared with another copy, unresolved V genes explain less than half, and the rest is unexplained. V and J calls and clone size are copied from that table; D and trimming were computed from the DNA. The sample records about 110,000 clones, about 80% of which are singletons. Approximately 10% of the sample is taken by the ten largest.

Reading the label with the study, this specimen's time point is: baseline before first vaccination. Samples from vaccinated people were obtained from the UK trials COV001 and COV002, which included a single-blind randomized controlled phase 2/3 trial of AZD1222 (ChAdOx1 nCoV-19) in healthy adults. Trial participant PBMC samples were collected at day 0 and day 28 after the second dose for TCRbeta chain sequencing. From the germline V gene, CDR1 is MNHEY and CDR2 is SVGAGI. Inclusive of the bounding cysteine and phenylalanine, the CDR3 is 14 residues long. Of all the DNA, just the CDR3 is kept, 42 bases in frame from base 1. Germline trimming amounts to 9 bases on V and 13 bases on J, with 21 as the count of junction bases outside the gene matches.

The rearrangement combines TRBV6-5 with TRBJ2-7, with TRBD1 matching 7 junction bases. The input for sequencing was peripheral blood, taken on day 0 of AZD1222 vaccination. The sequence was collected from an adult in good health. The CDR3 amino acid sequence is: CASRGPAARYERYF. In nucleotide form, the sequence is TGTGCCAGTAGGGGGCCGGCCGCACGCTACGAGCGATACTTC.